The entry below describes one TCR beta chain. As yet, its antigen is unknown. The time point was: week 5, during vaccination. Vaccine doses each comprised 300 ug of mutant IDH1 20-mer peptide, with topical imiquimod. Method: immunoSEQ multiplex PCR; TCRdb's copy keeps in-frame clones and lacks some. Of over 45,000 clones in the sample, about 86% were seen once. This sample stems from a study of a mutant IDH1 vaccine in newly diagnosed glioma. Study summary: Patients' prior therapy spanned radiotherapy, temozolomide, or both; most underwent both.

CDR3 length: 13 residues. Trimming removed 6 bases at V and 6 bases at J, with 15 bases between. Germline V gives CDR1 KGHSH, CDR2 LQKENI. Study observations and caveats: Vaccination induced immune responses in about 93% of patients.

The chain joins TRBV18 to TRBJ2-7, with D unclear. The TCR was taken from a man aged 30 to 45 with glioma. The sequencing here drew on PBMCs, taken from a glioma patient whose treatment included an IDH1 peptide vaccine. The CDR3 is CASSSEHSIEQYF. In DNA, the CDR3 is TGTGCCAGCTCCTCGGAACACTCAATCGAGCAGTACTTC. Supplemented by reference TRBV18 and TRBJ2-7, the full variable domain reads NAGVMQNPRHLVRRRGQEARLRCSPMKGHSHVYWYRQLPEEGLKFMVYLQKENIIDESGMPKERFSAEFPKEGPSILRIQQVVRGDSAAYFCASSSEHSIEQYFGPGTRLTVT.